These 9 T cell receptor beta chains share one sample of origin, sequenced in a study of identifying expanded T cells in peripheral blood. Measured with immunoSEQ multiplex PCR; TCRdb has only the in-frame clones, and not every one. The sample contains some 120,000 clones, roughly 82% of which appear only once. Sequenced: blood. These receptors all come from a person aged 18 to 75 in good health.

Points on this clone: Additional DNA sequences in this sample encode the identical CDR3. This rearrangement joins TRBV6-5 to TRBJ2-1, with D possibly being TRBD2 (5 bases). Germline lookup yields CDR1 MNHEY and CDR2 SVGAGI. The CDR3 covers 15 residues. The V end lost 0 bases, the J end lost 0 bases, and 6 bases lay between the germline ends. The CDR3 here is CASSYSGSSYNEQFF. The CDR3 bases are TGTGCCAGCAGTTACTCTGGGAGCTCCTACAATGAGCAGTTCTTC.

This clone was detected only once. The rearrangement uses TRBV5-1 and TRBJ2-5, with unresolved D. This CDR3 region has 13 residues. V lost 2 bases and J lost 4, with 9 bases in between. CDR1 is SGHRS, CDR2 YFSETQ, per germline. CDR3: CASSFGPRETQYF. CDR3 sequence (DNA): TGCGCCAGCAGCTTCGGGCCTCGAGAGACCCAGTACTTC.

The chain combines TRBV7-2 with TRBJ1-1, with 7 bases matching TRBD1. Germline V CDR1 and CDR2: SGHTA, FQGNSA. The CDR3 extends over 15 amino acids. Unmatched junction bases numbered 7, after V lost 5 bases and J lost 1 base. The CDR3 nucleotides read TGTGCCAGCAGCACAAGACAGGGCCCGAACACTGAAGCTTTCTTT. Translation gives CASSTRQGPNTEAFF. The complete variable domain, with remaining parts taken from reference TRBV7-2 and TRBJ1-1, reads GAGVSQSPSNKVTEKGKDVELRCDPISGHTALYWYRQSLGQGLEFLIYFQGNSAPDKSGLPSDRFSAERTGGSVSTLTIQRTQQEDSAVYLCASSTRQGPNTEAFFGQGTRLTVV.

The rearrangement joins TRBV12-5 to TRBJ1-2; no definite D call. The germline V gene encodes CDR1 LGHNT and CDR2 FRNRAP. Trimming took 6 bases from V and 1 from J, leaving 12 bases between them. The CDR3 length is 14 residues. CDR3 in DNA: TGTGCTAGTGGCCCTGGACCAGTTAACTATGGCTACACCTTC. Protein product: CASGPGPVNYGYTF.

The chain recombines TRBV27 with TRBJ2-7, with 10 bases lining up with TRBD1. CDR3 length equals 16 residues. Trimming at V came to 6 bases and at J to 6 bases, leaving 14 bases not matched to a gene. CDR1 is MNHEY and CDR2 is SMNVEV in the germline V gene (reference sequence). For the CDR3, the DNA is TGTGCCAGCAGCAAGGGGTGGGACAGGGGAATTGGCGAGCAGTACTTC. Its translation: CASSKGWDRGIGEQYF.

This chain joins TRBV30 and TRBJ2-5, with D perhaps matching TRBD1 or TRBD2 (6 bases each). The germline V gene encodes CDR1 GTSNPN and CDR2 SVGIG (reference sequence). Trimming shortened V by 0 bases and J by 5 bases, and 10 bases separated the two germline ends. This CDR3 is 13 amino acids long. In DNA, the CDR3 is TGTGCCTGGAGTGTAGGGGGGCGGGAGACCCAGTACTTC. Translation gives CAWSVGGRETQYF.

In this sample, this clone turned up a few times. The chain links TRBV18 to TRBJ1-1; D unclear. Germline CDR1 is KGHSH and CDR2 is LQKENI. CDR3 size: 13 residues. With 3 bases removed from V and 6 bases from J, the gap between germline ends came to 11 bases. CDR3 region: CASSPSLSPEAFF. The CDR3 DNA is TGTGCCAGCTCACCTTCGTTGTCTCCTGAAGCTTTCTTT.

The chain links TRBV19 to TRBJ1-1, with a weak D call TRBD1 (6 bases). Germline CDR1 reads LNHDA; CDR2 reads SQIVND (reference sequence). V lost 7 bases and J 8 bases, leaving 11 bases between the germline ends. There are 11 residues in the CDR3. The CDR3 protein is CASNQGPEAFF. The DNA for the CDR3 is TGTGCCAGTAACCAGGGGCCCGAAGCTTTCTTT.

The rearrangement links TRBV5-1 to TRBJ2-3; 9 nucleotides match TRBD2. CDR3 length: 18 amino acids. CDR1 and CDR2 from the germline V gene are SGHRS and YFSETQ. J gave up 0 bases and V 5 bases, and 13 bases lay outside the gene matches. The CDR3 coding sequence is TGCGCCAGCAGGTCCCCTAGCGGGACGAACCCAAGCACAGATACGCAGTATTTT. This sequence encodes CASRSPSGTNPSTDTQYF.